This T cell receptor (beta chain) derives from a study of regulatory T cells. Whole-study findings and limits: In CD3G-deficient patients, conventional CD4+ T cells were enriched for hydrophobic CDR3 residues at positions 6 and 7. Regulatory T cells showed the strongest V-J pair restriction and V/J gene skewing among patient repertoires.

The V gene lost 1 base and the J gene lost 7 bases, with 17 bases spanning the gap. The CDR3 spans 16 residues. Germline V gives CDR1 MGHDK, CDR2 SYGVNS. As concerns this clone: The antigen remains unidentified.

The primer mix had 52 TRBV and 13 TRBJ primers. The assay was immunoSEQ multiplex PCR, and TCRdb's table has in-frame clones only and misses some. This sample has about 17,000 clones, with approximately 82% found just once. The TCR sequence derives from a person aged 30-39 years with CD3G deficiency. The V gene is TRBV25-1, the J gene TRBJ1-5; D unresolved. The sample was conventional CD4+ T cells sorted from blood. The CDR3 nucleotides are TGTGCCAGCAGTGAATCAAAGGTCATTCGAAGACAGCCCCAGCATTTT. Translation: CASSESKVIRRQPQHF.